The rows below give T cell receptor beta chains drawn from one sample of a study of patients and donors after allogeneic stem cell transplantation. TCRdb redid the calling of the RT-PCR reads with MiXCR, one entry per CDR3 protein. The sample includes about 150,000 distinct CDR3 sequences, over 35% of them seen just once. The sequenced sample was blood, either unsorted or a sorted T cell fraction (not recorded which). The receptors were gathered from a human donor who was either an allogeneic HSCT recipient or a stem cell or donor lymphocyte infusion donor (not recorded which). It is not recorded whose cells these are; they may come from a transplant donor. Each CDR3 is given with its conserved first and last residue.

TRBV20-1	TRBJ1-1	CSAGRTYTEAFF
TRBV9	TRBJ2-5	CASSPPSLQETQYF
TRBV12-3/TRBV12-4	TRBJ2-5	CASSSNSGETQYF
TRBV10-3	TRBJ2-2	CAITPGPNTGELFF
TRBV7-9	TRBJ1-2	CASSLGYYGYTF
TRBV6-5	TRBJ2-2	CASSYSRGGELFF
TRBV27	TRBJ1-6	CASSWTGESYNSPLHF
TRBV14	TRBJ2-6	CASSQEVVYSGANVLTF
TRBV12-3/TRBV12-4	TRBJ1-1	CASSFAGDTEAFF
TRBV29-1	TRBJ2-1	CSVEGTSGATGVYNEQFF
TRBV20-1	TRBJ2-7	CSARDRPYEQYF
TRBV10-3	TRBJ2-3	CAIMEGQGGTDTQYF
TRBV5-1	TRBJ1-1	CASSFKPSGGQMGNTEAFF
TRBV5-1	TRBJ1-1	CASSNHRGTVAEAFF
TRBV12-3/TRBV12-4	TRBJ1-4	CASSSDLGEKLFF
TRBV6-5	TRBJ1-2	CASSYLGTANYGYTF
TRBV12-3/TRBV12-4	TRBJ1-2	CASTQGTAYGYTF